The rows below give T cell receptor beta chains drawn from one sample of a study of T cells in Graves' hyperthyroidism and ophthalmopathy. TCRdb ran MiXCR on the multiplex PCR reads and lists one entry per CDR3 protein. The sample lists 400,000 to 600,000 distinct CDR3 sequences; less than 25% were seen once. Sequencing used blood. The receptors come from a man younger than 35 with Graves' hyperthyroidism. The conserved cysteine and the conserved F or W are not part of the CDR3 here. Each record gives: J gene, clone size, V gene, CDR3 protein. Size tells how often a clone was seen (once, few, many) or the class of an expanded clone, and some rows leave it out.

TRBJ2-3 | NA | TRBV6-4 | ASSPIIGGPTDTQY
TRBJ1-2 | many | TRBV19 | ASSIGPFTGTGTYGYT
TRBJ2-7 | NA | TRBV20-1 | SAKMTYSYEQY
TRBJ1-2 | many | TRBV29-1 | SVSQGREGYT
TRBJ1-2 | many | TRBV30 | AWSRQGLRDGYT
TRBJ1-1 | few | TRBV19 | ASSIEGTAITEAF
TRBJ2-5 | many | TRBV2 | ASSEGQDIETQY
TRBJ2-5 | NA | TRBV12-3/TRBV12-4 | ASTQPGGTQY
TRBJ2-7 | many | TRBV29-1 | SVGGQGSYEQY
TRBJ2-7 | many | TRBV28 | ASSFGSLPYEQY
TRBJ2-2 | NA | TRBV7-8 | ASSLGQGALGELF
TRBJ1-2 | many | TRBV20-1 | SARGSDRESGYGYT
TRBJ2-7 | NA | TRBV4-1 | ASSQDPPTLLSYEQY
TRBJ2-6 | many | TRBV20-1 | SARGDTGGASGANVLT
TRBJ2-4 | many | TRBV6-5 | ASSYSELGAKNIKY
TRBJ2-5 | NA | TRBV20-1 | SARGTGTETQY
TRBJ2-7 | NA | TRBV11-1 | ASSNTGTGDSYEQY
TRBJ2-7 | few | TRBV7-2 | ASSESGGSYEQY
TRBJ1-1 | many | TRBV20-1 | SARRSYSNTEAF
TRBJ1-2 | many | TRBV7-9 | ASSSGVGTAYGYT
TRBJ1-2 | NA | TRBV6-5 | ASSCGRSNYGYT
TRBJ1-1 | many | TRBV27 | ASSQDGGGEAF